These 14 T cell receptor beta chains share one sample of origin, sequenced in a study of blood T cell repertoires in COVID-19. Produced via immunoSEQ multiplex PCR; TCRdb's table is partial and in-frame only. The sample lists some 86,000 clones; roughly 83% were seen once. Sequenced: peripheral blood. Receptors were obtained from a woman of 80 years or more with active or convalescent COVID-19.

This chain joins TRBV6-5 and TRBJ1-5; D ambiguous. This CDR3 spans 14 amino acids. Trimming stripped 8 bases from V and 5 bases from J, with 16 bases between. Germline CDR1 reads MNHEY; CDR2 reads SVGAGI. CDR3 sequence (DNA): TGTGCCAGCTCCAAAGCCTCGGTTTATCAGCCCCAGCATTTT. It is translated as CASSKASVYQPQHF.

The chain carries TRBV19 and TRBJ1-1; 9 bases are a match to TRBD1. The V segment lost 3 bases and the J segment 11 bases; nucleotides outside the gene matches: 10. The V gene's germline CDR1 is LNHDA and CDR2 SQIVND (reference sequence). This CDR3 comprises 14 residues. For the CDR3, the DNA is TGTGCCAGTAGTATCGGACAGGGGCAGGTCCGGGCTTTCTTT. It specifies CASSIGQGQVRAFF.

V usage is TRBV6-5 and J usage is TRBJ1-4; maybe TRBD1 (5 bases). The V and J ends lost 2 bases and 8 bases respectively, with 12 bases between them. CDR3 length: 14 amino acids. Per germline, CDR1 MNHEY and CDR2 SVGAGI. This chain's CDR3 is CASSYGREGEKLFF. The CDR3 DNA follows: TGTGCCAGCAGTTACGGCAGGGAGGGAGAAAAACTGTTTTTT.

This chain connects TRBV5-4 to TRBJ2-7; D gene ambiguous. The germline V gene encodes CDR1 SGHNT and CDR2 YYREEE (reference sequence). The CDR3 is made up of 13 amino acids. V was clipped by 0 bases and J by 9 bases, with 13 bases between them. The CDR3 region has the DNA TGTGCCAGCAGCTTGGTTGGCAGCGCACCGCAGTACTTC. This codes for CASSLVGSAPQYF.

J is TRBJ2-3 and V is TRBV30; D ambiguous. Trimming removed 2 bases from V and 4 bases from J, with 10 bases in between. Germline CDR1 reads GTSNPN; CDR2 reads SVGIG (reference sequence). The CDR3 loop spans 13 amino acids. The CDR3 protein is CAWSLQSADTQYF. For the CDR3, the DNA is TGTGCCTGGAGTTTACAGTCGGCAGATACGCAGTATTTT.

The chain uses TRBV11-1 and TRBJ1-2, with TRBD1 as a possible D gene (5 bases). The CDR3 runs to 14 residues. Germline CDR1 SGHAT, CDR2 FQDESV (reference sequence). Trimming shortened V by 5 bases and J by 4 bases, and 14 bases separated the two germline ends. The CDR3 nucleotides are TGTGCCAGCAGCAAAGGGGAAGGAAGCTATGGCTACACCTTC. Protein sequence: CASSKGEGSYGYTF.

The chain has TRBV7-2 and TRBJ1-2, with 7 bases identical to TRBD1. The CDR3 is 16 amino acids. Trimming removed 0 bases from V and 2 bases from J; junction bases left unmatched: 6. Germline loops: CDR1 SGHTA, CDR2 FQGNSA. The CDR3 DNA sequence: TGTGCCAGCAGCTTAGCGAACAGGGGCCAAAACTATGGCTACACCTTC. It yields the protein CASSLANRGQNYGYTF.

The rearrangement joins TRBV2 to TRBJ2-1, with 14 bases that match TRBD2. The CDR3 sequence is 15 residues long. V shed 5 bases and J 7 bases; nucleotides not matched to a gene: 4. Per germline, CDR1 SNHLY and CDR2 FYNNEI. CDR3 DNA sequence: TGTGCCAGCAGTAACGGACTAGCGGGAGGTAATGAGCAGTTCTTC. Encoded protein: CASSNGLAGGNEQFF.

This chain uses TRBV11-3 with TRBJ1-1; the D gene is possibly TRBD1 (5 bases). Trimming cost V 5 bases and J 4 bases, with 11 bases left between them. CDR1 is SGHNT, CDR2 YENEEA, per germline. This CDR3 comprises 13 residues. CDR3 coding DNA: TGTGCCAGCAGCCTCCCAGGGATCACTGAAGCTTTCTTT. This translates into CASSLPGITEAFF.

V and J are TRBV4-3 and TRBJ2-5, with 7 bases lining up with TRBD1. With 1 base clipped from V and 1 base from J, the junction kept 3 bases outside the gene matches. Germline V lookup: CDR1 LGHNA, CDR2 YSLEER. This CDR3 comprises 15 residues. CDR3 nucleotide sequence: TGCGCCAGCAGCCAAGCCCGGGACAGCCAAGAGACCCAGTACTTC. It yields the protein CASSQARDSQETQYF.

The gene calls are TRBV4-3 and TRBJ2-3; D is ambiguous. The CDR3 loop spans 15 amino acids. V dropped 0 bases and J dropped 7 bases, with 14 bases sitting between them. The germline CDR1 and CDR2 sequences are LGHNA and YSLEER. The CDR3 protein is CASSQDLLNTYTQYF. DNA for the CDR3: TGCGCCAGCAGCCAAGATCTCCTGAATACATATACGCAGTATTTT.

This clone showed up just once. The genes are TRBV20-1 and TRBJ2-7, with D possibly matching TRBD1 (5 bases). Germline CDR1 DFQATT, CDR2 SNEGSKA (reference sequence). The CDR3 extends over 11 amino acids. V was cut by 6 bases and J by 6 bases, with 12 bases left in between. In nucleotides, the CDR3 is TGCAGTGCGGGCGACAGCCCCGAGCAGTACTTC. Its protein product is CSAGDSPEQYF.

The count of this clone is one. The gene calls are TRBV18 and TRBJ1-6; no clear D. The CDR3 sequence is 15 residues long. V was shortened by 2 bases and J by 0 bases, with 5 bases between the two germline ends. CDR1 and CDR2 (germline): KGHSH, LQKENI. The CDR3: CASSPVSSYNSPLHF. CDR3 bases: TGTGCCAGCTCACCAGTGAGCTCCTATAATTCACCCCTCCACTTT.

The genes are TRBV5-4 and TRBJ1-3, with D maybe TRBD1 (6 bases). CDR1 SGHNT and CDR2 YYREEE come from the germline V gene (reference sequence). This CDR3 spans 15 amino acids. The ends were cut back, 0 bases at V and 4 bases at J, with 11 bases in the middle. This CDR3 reads CASSLDSGAGNTIYF. CDR3 in DNA: TGTGCCAGCAGCTTGGATTCAGGGGCCGGAAACACCATATATTTT.